Listed here is a single TCR beta chain. Clinical symptoms, serum thyroxine, TRAb, thyroid ultrasound and orbital computed tomography informed diagnoses. RNA transcripts served as the template for amplifying TCR beta CDR3 regions. The HTBI primer set was used in a first-round RT-PCR of the TCR CDR3. TCRdb passed the multiplex PCR reads through MiXCR, listing each CDR3 protein once. The sample yields 35,000 to 45,000 distinct CDR3 sequences, under 60% seen once. This specimen comes from a study of T cells in Graves' hyperthyroidism and ophthalmopathy. The V gene end was trimmed by 3 bases and the J gene end by 5 bases; junction bases not matched to a gene: 4. The germline gives CDR1 DFQATT, CDR2 SNEGSKA (reference sequence). This CDR3 is built from 15 residues.

The TCR comes from a man aged 40-55 years with Graves' ophthalmopathy. Sample: blood. The chain recombines TRBV20-1 with TRBJ1-4, with 12 nucleotides matching TRBD1. Here the CDR3 DNA reads TGCAGTGCTAGTAGAGGGACAGGGGGCAATGAAAAACTGTTTTTT. This encodes CSASRGTGGNEKLFF.